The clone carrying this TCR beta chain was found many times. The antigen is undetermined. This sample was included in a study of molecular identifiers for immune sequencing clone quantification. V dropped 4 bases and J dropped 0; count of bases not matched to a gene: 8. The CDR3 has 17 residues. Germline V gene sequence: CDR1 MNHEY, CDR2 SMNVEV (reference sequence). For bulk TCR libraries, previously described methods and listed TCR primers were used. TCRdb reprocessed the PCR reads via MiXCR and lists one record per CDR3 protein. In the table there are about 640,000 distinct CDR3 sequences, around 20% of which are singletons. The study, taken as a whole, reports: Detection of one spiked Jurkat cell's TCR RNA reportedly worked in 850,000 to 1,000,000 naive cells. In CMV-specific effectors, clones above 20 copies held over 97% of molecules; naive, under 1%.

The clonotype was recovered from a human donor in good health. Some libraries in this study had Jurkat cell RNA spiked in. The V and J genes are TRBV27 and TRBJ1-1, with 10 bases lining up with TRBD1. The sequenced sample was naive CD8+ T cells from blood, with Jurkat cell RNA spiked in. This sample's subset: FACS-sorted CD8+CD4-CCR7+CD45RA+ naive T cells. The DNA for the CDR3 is TGTGCCAGCAGTTCCAAGACAGGGGGCGCGGTGAACACTGAAGCTTTCTTT. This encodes CASSSKTGGAVNTEAFF.